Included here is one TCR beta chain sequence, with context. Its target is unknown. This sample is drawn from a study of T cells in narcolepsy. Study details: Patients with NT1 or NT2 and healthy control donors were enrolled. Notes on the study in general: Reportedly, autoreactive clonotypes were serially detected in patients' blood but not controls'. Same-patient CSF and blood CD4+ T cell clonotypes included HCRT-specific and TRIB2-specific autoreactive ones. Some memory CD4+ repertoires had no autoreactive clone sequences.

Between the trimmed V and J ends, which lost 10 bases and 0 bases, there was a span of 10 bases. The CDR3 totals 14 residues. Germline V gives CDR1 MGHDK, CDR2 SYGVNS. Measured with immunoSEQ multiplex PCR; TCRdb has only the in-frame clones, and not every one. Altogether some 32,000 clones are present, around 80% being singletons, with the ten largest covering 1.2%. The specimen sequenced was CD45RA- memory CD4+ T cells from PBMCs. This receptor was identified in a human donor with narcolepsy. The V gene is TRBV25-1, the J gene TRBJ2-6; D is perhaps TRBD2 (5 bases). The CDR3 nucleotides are TGTGCCACAGGACTGTCCTCTGGGGCCAACGTCCTGACTTTC. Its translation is CATGLSSGANVLTF.